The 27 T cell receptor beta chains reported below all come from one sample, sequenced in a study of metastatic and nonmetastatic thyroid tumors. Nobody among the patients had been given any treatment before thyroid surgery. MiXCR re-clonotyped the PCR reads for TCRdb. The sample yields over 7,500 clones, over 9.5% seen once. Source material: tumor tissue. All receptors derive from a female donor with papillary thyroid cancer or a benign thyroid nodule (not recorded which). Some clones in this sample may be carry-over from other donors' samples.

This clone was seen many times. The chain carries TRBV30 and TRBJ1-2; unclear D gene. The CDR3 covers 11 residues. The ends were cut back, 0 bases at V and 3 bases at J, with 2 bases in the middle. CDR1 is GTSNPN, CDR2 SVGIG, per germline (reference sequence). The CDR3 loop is CAWSVHYGYTF. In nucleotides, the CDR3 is TGTGCCTGGAGTGTACACTATGGCTACACCTTC.

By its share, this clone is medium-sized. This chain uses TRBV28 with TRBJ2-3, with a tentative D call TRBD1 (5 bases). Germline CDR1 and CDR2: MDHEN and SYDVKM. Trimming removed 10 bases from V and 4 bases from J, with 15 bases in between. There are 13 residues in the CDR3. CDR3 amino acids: CATLFRVADTQYF. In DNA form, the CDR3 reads TGTGCCACCTTGTTCAGGGTTGCAGATACGCAGTATTTT.

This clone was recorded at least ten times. The CDR3 loop is CASSLSGLAGVPYTDTQYF. In DNA, the CDR3 is TGTGCCAGCAGCTTATCGGGACTAGCGGGGGTACCATACACAGATACGCAGTATTTT. This sequence joins TRBV7-2 and TRBJ2-3; 14 nucleotides align to TRBD2. Trimming removed 2 bases from V and 2 bases from J; junction bases left unmatched: 9. This CDR3 spans 19 amino acids. Germline CDR1 SGHTA, CDR2 FQGNSA.

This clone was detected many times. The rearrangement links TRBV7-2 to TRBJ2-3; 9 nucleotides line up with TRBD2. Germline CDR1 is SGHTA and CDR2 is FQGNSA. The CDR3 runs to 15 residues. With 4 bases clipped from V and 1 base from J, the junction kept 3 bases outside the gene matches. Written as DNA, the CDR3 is TGTGCCAGCAGCTCCCGGACTAGCGGCACAGATACGCAGTATTTT. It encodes CASSSRTSGTDTQYF.

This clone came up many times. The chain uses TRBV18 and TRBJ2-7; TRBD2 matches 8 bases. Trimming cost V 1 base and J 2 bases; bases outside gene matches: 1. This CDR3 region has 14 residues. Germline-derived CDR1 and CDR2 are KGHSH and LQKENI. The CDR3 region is CASSPLAGTYEQYV. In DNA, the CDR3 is TGTGCCAGCTCACCACTAGCGGGAACCTACGAGCAGTACGTC.

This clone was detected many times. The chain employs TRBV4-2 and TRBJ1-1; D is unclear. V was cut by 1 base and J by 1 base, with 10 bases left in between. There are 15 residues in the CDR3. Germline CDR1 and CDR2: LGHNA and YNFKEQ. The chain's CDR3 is CASSQGLQTNTEAFF. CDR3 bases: TGTGCCAGCAGCCAAGGGCTTCAGACGAACACTGAAGCTTTCTTT.

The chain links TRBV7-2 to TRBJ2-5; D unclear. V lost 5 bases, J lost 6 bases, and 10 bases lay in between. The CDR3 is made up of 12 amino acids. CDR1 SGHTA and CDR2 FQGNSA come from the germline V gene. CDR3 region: CASSPSVQTQYF. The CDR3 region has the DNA TGTGCCAGCAGCCCGTCCGTCCAGACCCAGTACTTC. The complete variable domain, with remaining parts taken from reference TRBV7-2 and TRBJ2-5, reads GAGVSQSPSNKVTEKGKDVELRCDPISGHTALYWYRQSLGQGLEFLIYFQGNSAPDKSGLPSDRFSAERTGGSVSTLTIQRTQQEDSAVYLCASSPSVQTQYFGPGTRLLVL.

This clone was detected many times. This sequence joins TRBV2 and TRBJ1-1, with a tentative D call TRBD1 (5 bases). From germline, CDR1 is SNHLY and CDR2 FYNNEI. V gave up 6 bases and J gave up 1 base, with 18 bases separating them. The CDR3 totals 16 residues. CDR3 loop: CASRTGGFQRNTEAFF. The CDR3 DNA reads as TGTGCCAGCAGAACGGGGGGGTTTCAGAGGAACACTGAAGCTTTCTTT.

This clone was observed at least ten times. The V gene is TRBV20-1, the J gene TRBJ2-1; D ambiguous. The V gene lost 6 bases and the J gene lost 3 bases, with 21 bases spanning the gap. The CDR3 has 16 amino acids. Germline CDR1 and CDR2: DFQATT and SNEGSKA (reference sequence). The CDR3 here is CSAPSGLPKNYNEQFF. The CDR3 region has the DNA TGCAGTGCCCCTAGTGGGCTACCTAAGAACTACAATGAGCAGTTCTTC.

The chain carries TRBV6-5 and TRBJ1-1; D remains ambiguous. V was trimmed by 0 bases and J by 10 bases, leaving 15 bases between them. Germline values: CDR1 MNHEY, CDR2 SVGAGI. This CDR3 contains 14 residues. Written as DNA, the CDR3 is TGTGCCAGCAGTTACTCTGGCCATACTCCTTCAGCTTTCTTT. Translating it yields CASSYSGHTPSAFF.

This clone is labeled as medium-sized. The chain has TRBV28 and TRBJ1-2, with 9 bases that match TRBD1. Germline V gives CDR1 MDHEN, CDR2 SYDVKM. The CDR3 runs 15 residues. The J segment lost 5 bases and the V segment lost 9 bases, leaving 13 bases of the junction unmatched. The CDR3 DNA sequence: TGTGCCAGTAGAACAGGGGGCCAGACAGGATATGGCTACACCTTC. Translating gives CASRTGGQTGYGYTF.

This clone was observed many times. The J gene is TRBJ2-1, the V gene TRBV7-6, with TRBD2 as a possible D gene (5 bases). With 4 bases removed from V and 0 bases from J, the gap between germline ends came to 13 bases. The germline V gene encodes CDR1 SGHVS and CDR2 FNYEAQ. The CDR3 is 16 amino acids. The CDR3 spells CASSSTLGSSYNEQFF. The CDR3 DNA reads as TGTGCCAGCAGCTCCACCCTAGGGAGCTCCTACAATGAGCAGTTCTTC.

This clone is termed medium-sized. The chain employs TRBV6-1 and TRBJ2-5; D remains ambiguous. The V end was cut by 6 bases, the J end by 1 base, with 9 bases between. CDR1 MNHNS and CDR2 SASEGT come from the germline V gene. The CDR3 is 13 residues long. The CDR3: CASSRPAQETQYF. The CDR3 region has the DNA TGTGCCAGCAGCAGGCCAGCCCAAGAGACCCAGTACTTC.

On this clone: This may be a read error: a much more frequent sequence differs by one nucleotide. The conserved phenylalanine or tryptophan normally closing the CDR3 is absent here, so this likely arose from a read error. In nucleotides, the CDR3 is TGTGCCAGCAGCTTTGGGATAGAGCAGTACTCC. Translation gives CASSFGIEQYS. This chain links TRBV5-4 with TRBJ2-7; the D is unclear. Germline CDR1 reads SGHNT; CDR2 reads YYREEE (reference sequence). Trimming took off 2 bases at V and 7 bases at J, with 7 bases between the two ends. CDR3 length equals 11 residues.

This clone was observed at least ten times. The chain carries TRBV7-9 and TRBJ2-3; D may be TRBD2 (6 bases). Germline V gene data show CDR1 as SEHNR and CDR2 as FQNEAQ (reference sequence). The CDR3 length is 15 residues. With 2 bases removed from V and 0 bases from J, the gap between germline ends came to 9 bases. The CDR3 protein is CASSLLGTSTDTQYF. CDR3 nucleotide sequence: TGTGCCAGCAGCTTACTCGGGACTAGCACAGATACGCAGTATTTT.

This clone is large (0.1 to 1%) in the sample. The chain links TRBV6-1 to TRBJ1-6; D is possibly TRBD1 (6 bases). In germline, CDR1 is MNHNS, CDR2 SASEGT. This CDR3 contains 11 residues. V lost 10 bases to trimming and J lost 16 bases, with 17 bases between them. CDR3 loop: CAIRLGQGLHF. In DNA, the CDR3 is TGTGCCATCAGGCTCGGGCAGGGGCTCCACTTT.

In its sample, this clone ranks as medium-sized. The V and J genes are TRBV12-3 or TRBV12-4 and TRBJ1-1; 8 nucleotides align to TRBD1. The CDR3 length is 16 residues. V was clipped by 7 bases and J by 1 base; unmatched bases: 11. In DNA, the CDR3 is TGTGCCAGCACGAAACCCGGGACAGGTGGGAACACTGAAGCTTTCTTT. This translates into CASTKPGTGGNTEAFF.

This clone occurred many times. CDR3 in DNA: TGTGCCAGCAGTCCCGCGCCCGGAACCTCTGGGGCCAACGTCCTGACTTTC. Encoded protein: CASSPAPGTSGANVLTF. This chain joins TRBV28 and TRBJ2-6; D is ambiguous. The CDR3 extends over 17 amino acids. V shed 5 bases and J shed 0 bases, with 14 bases lying between them. CDR1 and CDR2 from the germline V gene are MDHEN and SYDVKM.

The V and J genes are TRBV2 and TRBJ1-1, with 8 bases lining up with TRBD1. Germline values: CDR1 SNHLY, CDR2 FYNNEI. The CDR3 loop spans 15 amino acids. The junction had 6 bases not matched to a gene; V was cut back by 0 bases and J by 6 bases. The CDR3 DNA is TGTGCCAGCAGTGAAGCGTTACAGGGGGTAGCTGAAGCTTTCTTT. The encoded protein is CASSEALQGVAEAFF.

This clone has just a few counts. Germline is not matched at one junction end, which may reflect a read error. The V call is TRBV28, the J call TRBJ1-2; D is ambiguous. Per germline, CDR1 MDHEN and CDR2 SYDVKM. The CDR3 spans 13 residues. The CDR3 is CASGLVQHYGHTF. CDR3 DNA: TGTGCCAGCGGTTTAGTCCAGCACTATGGCCACACCTTC.

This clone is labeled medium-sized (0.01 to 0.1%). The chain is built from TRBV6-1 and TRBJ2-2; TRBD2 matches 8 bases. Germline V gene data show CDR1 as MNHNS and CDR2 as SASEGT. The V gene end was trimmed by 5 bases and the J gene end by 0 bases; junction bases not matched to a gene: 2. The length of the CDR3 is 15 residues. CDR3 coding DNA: TGTGCCAGCAGTCCGGGACTAGCGAACACCGGGGAGCTGTTTTTT. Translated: CASSPGLANTGELFF.

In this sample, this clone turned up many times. CDR3 amino acids: CASSFQGSITEAFF. CDR3 sequence (DNA): TGTGCCAGCAGCTTTCAGGGGTCGATCACTGAAGCTTTCTTT. This chain uses TRBV7-3 with TRBJ1-1; possible D gene TRBD1, 6 bases. CDR1 SGHTA and CDR2 FQGTGA come from the germline V gene. This CDR3 comprises 14 residues. Trimming stripped 3 bases from V and 4 bases from J, with 12 bases between.

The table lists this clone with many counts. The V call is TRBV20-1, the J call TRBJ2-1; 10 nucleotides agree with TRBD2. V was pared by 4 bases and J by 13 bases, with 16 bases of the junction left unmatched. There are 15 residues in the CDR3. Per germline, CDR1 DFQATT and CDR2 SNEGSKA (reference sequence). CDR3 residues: CSATKPGLAAKDQFF. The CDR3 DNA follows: TGCAGTGCTACAAAACCCGGACTAGCGGCAAAAGATCAGTTCTTC.

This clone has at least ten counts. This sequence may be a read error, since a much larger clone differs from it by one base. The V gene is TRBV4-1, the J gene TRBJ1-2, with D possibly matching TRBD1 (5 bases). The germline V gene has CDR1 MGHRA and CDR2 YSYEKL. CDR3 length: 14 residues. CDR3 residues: CAGSDRDGVYGYTF. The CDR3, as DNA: TGCGCCGGCAGCGACCGGGACGGAGTCTATGGCTACACCTTC.

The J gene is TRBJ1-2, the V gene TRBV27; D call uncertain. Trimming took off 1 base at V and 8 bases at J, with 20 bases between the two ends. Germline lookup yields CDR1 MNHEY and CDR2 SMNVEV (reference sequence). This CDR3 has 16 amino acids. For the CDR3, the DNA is TGTGCCAGCAGTTTATATTCCCCAGAAGATCTAGGAGGCTACACCTTC. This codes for CASSLYSPEDLGGYTF.

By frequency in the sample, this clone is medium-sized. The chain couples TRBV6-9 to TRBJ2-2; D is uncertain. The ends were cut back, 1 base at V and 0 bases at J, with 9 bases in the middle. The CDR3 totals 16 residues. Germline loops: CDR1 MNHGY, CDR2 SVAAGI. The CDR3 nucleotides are TGTGCCAGCAGTTATTTCGGCCGTACGAACACCGGGGAGCTGTTTTTT. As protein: CASSYFGRTNTGELFF.

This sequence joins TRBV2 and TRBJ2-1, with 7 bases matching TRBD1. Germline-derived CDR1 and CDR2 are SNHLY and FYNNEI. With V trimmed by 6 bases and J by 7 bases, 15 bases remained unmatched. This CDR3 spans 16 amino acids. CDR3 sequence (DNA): TGTGCCAGCAGGAAGGTTTTGACAGGGTCGGATAATGAGCAGTTCTTC. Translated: CASRKVLTGSDNEQFF.